These T cell receptor beta chains were read from a single sample in a study of neurological immune-mediated disorders. TCRdb re-called the 5' RACE reads through MiXCR, storing one row per CDR3 protein. The sample lists tens of thousands of distinct CDR3 sequences; 3% to 4% were seen once. The source material was PBMCs. Source of these receptors: a man aged 35 to 55 with multiple sclerosis. The CDR3 runs from the conserved cysteine through the conserved F or W. The D gene is left open where the match is weak. Clone size is given as how often the clone was seen (once, few, many) or a class if it is expanded.

d_call j_call v_call clone_size cdr3_aa cdr3_nt
TRBD1 TRBJ1-5 TRBV6-5 few CASSFTQGQPQNF TGTGCCAGCAGTTTCACACAGGGACAGCCCCAGAATTTT
- TRBJ2-3 TRBV9 once CASSTQGDTQYF TGTGCCAGCAGCACACAGGGAGATACGCAGTATTTT
TRBD2 TRBJ2-1 TRBV20-1 many CSARAPVSGGASGGEQFF TGCAGTGCTAGAGCGCCGGTGAGCGGGGGGGCCAGTGGTGGTGAGCAGTTCTTC
TRBD1 TRBJ2-4 TRBV20-1 many CSASPGQKNIQYF TGCAGTGCGTCACCGGGACAGAAAAACATTCAGTACTTC
- TRBJ2-2 TRBV12-3/TRBV12-4 many CASSSPGGAAGELFF TGTGCCAGCAGTTCCCCGGGGGGCGCCGCCGGGGAGCTGTTTTTT
- TRBJ1-4 TRBV24-1 many CATSDTGTDNEKLFF TGTGCCACCAGTGACACCGGGACGGATAATGAAAAACTGTTTTTT
TRBD2 TRBJ2-5 TRBV3-1 many CASSQDLAGYTKTQYF TGTGCCAGCAGCCAAGACCTAGCGGGGTATACGAAGACCCAGTACTTC
- TRBJ1-5 TRBV21-1 many CASSKFRDIHRQPQHF TGTGCCAGCAGCAAATTTCGCGACATACACAGGCAGCCCCAGCATTTT
TRBD2 TRBJ2-3 TRBV6-5 many CASSYSAGGPDTQYF TGTGCCAGCAGTTACTCAGCGGGGGGGCCAGATACGCAGTATTTT
- TRBJ1-3 TRBV6-5 few CASSPATGNTIYF TGTGCCAGCAGTCCAGCGACTGGAAACACCATATATTTT
TRBD2 TRBJ2-7 TRBV7-2 many CASSLPGTNRALF TGTGCCAGCAGCTTACCTGGGACTAACCGGGCTCTGTTC
TRBD1 TRBJ1-4 TRBV6-1 many CASTWTGQITEKLFF TGTGCCAGCACCTGGACAGGACAGATTACTGAAAAACTGTTTTTT
TRBD1 TRBJ1-1 TRBV29-1 many CSARQGAGTEAFF TGCAGCGCAAGACAGGGGGCGGGCACTGAAGCTTTCTTT
TRBD1 TRBJ2-7 TRBV3-1 many CASSQVAGGEEQYF TGTGCCAGCAGCCAAGTAGCAGGGGGCGAAGAGCAGTACTTC
- TRBJ1-5 TRBV5-1 many CASSLGPGEGQPQHF TGCGCCAGCAGCTTGGGTCCGGGGGAGGGTCAGCCCCAGCATTTT
TRBD1 TRBJ1-6 TRBV5-1 many CASSPRDSDNSPLHF TGCGCCAGCAGCCCTAGGGACAGCGATAATTCACCCCTCCACTTT
- TRBJ2-5 TRBV15 many CATSRGKQETQYF TGTGCCACCAGCAGGGGAAAACAAGAGACCCAGTACTTC